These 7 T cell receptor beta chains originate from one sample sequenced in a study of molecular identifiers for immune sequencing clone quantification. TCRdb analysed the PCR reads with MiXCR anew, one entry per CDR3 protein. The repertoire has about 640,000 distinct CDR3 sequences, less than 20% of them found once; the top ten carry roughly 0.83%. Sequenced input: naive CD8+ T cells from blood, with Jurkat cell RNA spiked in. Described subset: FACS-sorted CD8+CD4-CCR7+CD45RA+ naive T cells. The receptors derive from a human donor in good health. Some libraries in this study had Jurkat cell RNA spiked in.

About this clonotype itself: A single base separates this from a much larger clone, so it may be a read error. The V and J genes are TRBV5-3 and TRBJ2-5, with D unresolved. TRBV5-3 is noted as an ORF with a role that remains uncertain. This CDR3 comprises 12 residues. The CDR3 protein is CASSFGLETLYF. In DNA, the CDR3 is TGTGCCAGCAGCTTCGGATTAGAGACCCTGTACTTC.

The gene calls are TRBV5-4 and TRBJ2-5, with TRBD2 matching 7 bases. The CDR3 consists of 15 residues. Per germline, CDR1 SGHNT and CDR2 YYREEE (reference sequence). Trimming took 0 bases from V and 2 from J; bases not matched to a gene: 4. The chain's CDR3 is CASSLVVSGQETQYF. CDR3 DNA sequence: TGTGCCAGCAGCTTGGTGGTTAGCGGGCAAGAGACCCAGTACTTC.

CDR3 sequence (DNA): TGCAGTGCCAGACCGACGGGACTAGAAACTTTAAGCTCCTACGAGCAGTACTTC. Protein sequence: CSARPTGLETLSSYEQYF. V usage is TRBV20-1 and J usage is TRBJ2-7; 8 bases map to TRBD2. The CDR3 has 18 amino acids. From germline, CDR1 is DFQATT and CDR2 SNEGSKA (reference sequence). Unmatched junction bases numbered 19, after V lost 6 bases and J lost 0 bases.

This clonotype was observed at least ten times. The CDR3 here is CASSAGTARGTLHF. CDR3 coding DNA: TGTGCCAGCAGCGCCGGGACAGCCCGAGGCACTCTCCACTTT. The chain carries TRBV9 and TRBJ1-6; 7 bases match TRBD1. This CDR3 comprises 14 residues. Germline lookup yields CDR1 SGDLS and CDR2 YYNGEE. Trimming cost V 3 bases and J 16 bases; bases outside gene matches: 13.

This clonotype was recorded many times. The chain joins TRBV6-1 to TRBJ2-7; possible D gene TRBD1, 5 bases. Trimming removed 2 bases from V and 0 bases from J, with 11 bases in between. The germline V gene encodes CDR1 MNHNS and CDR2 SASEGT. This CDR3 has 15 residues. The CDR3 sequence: CASSEIRESSYEQYF. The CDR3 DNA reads TGTGCCAGCAGTGAAATCAGGGAAAGCTCCTACGAGCAGTACTTC.

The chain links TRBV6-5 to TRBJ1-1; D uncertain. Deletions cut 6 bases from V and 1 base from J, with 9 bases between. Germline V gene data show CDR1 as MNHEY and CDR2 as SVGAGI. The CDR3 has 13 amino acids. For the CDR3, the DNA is TGTGCCAGCAGCACCGCAGGGAACACTGAAGCTTTCTTT. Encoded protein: CASSTAGNTEAFF.

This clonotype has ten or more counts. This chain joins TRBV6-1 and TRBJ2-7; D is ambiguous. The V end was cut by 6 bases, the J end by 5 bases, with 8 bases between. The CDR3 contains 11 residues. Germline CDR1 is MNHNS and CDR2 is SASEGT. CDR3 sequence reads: CASRFGDEQYF. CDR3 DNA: TGTGCCAGCAGATTCGGAGACGAGCAGTACTTC.